A selection of T cell receptor beta chains follows, all from one sample in a study of regulatory T cells in long-lasting Graves disease. TCRdb passed the multiplex PCR reads through MiXCR, listing each CDR3 protein once. The profile shows 450,000 or so distinct CDR3 sequences, about 20% of them singletons. Specimen: peripheral blood mononuclear cells (PBMCs), collected when the disease was refractory, from a patient treated with antithyroid drugs. The receptors shown here come from a female donor with Graves disease. Both conserved end residues are part of each CDR3. Fields, in order: D gene, V gene, J gene, clone size, CDR3 protein, CDR3 DNA. The D gene is left open where the match is weak. Size is omitted from some rows. Given values are once, few, many or a class for expanded clones.

D gene: .
V gene: TRBV15
J gene: TRBJ2-3
clone size: few
CDR3 protein: CATSPGTSTDTQYF
CDR3 DNA: TGTGCCACCTCACCGGGGACTAGCACAGATACGCAGTATTTT

D gene: TRBD1
V gene: TRBV7-6
J gene: TRBJ1-4
clone size: few
CDR3 protein: CASSFAGQGDEKLFF
CDR3 DNA: TGTGCCAGCAGCTTCGCGGGACAGGGAGATGAAAAACTGTTTTTT

D gene: .
V gene: TRBV5-1
J gene: TRBJ1-6
clone size: .
CDR3 protein: CASRQRTYNSPLHF
CDR3 DNA: TGTGCCAGCAGGCAGAGAACCTATAATTCACCCCTCCACTTT

D gene: .
V gene: TRBV6-1
J gene: TRBJ2-6
clone size: few
CDR3 protein: CASSRDLAGANVLTF
CDR3 DNA: TGTGCCAGCAGTAGGGACCTTGCGGGGGCCAACGTCCTGACTTTC

D gene: .
V gene: TRBV12-3/TRBV12-4
J gene: TRBJ2-5
clone size: .
CDR3 protein: CASSYEETRYF
CDR3 DNA: TGTGCCAGCAGTTATGAAGAGACCCGGTACTTC

D gene: .
V gene: TRBV12-3/TRBV12-4
J gene: TRBJ2-7
clone size: many
CDR3 protein: CASSFDKSYEQYF
CDR3 DNA: TGTGCCAGCAGTTTTGACAAGTCCTACGAGCAGTACTTC

D gene: .
V gene: TRBV29-1
J gene: TRBJ1-1
clone size: few
CDR3 protein: CSVVLVMDTEAFF
CDR3 DNA: TGCAGCGTTGTTCTGGTTATGGACACTGAAGCTTTCTTT

D gene: TRBD1
V gene: TRBV19
J gene: TRBJ1-5
clone size: few
CDR3 protein: CASSTLWGTEGNQPQHF
CDR3 DNA: TGTGCCAGTAGTACCCTCTGGGGGACAGAGGGCAATCAGCCCCAGCATTTT

D gene: TRBD2
V gene: TRBV12-3/TRBV12-4
J gene: TRBJ2-3
clone size: .
CDR3 protein: CASRGGGTHSTDTQYF
CDR3 DNA: TGTGCCAGCAGGGGGGGGGGGACCCATAGCACAGATACGCAGTATTTT

D gene: .
V gene: TRBV9
J gene: TRBJ2-7
clone size: .
CDR3 protein: CASSGKGGSYEQYF
CDR3 DNA: TGTGCCAGCAGCGGGAAGGGGGGTTCCTACGAGCAGTACTTC

D gene: .
V gene: TRBV9
J gene: TRBJ1-1
clone size: .
CDR3 protein: CASSADRLNTEAFF
CDR3 DNA: TGTGCCAGCAGCGCAGACAGGTTGAACACTGAAGCTTTCTTT

D gene: TRBD2
V gene: TRBV11-3
J gene: TRBJ2-1
clone size: few
CDR3 protein: CASSLPRGGMYNEQFF
CDR3 DNA: TGTGCCAGCAGTCTCCCCCGGGGAGGGATGTACAATGAGCAGTTCTTC

D gene: .
V gene: TRBV6-2/TRBV6-3
J gene: TRBJ2-7
clone size: many
CDR3 protein: CASSYATVSSPYEQYF
CDR3 DNA: TGTGCCAGCAGTTACGCAACGGTCTCGTCCCCCTACGAGCAGTACTTC

D gene: .
V gene: TRBV19
J gene: TRBJ1-2
clone size: many
CDR3 protein: CASSSQESNYGYTF
CDR3 DNA: TGTGCCAGTAGTTCCCAGGAGTCTAACTATGGCTACACCTTC

D gene: TRBD1
V gene: TRBV28
J gene: TRBJ1-1
clone size: few
CDR3 protein: CASSILQGSLNTEAFF
CDR3 DNA: TGTGCCAGCAGTATCCTACAGGGGTCCCTGAACACTGAAGCTTTCTTT

D gene: TRBD1
V gene: TRBV4-1
J gene: TRBJ1-2
clone size: .
CDR3 protein: CASSQDSGTGYYGYTF
CDR3 DNA: TGCGCCAGCAGCCAAGATTCGGGGACAGGGTACTATGGCTACACCTTC